Below, 8 T cell receptor beta chains from the same sample are listed, as sequenced in a study of T cells in Graves' hyperthyroidism and ophthalmopathy. Researchers took RNA transcripts and amplified the TCR beta CDR3 regions from them. An initial round of RT-PCR targeting the TCR CDR3 relied on the HTBI primer set. TCRdb re-derived calls from the multiplex PCR reads in MiXCR, one entry per CDR3 protein. The sample includes about 760,000 distinct CDR3 sequences, about a third seen only once; the top ten take around a third. The sequenced sample was blood. The receptors here all came from a woman between 40 and 50 years old with Graves' hyperthyroidism.

This sequence joins TRBV2 and TRBJ2-7, with TRBD1 as a possible D gene (6 bases). The germline CDR1 and CDR2 sequences are SNHLY and FYNNEI. This CDR3 has 16 residues. V dropped 6 bases and J dropped 0 bases, with 18 bases sitting between them. DNA of the CDR3: TGTGCCAGCAGACTGGTGGGGGCCCAGAGCTCCTACGAGCAGTACTTC. Translation: CASRLVGAQSSYEQYF.

This clonotype showed up many times. This chain uses TRBV9 with TRBJ1-1, with D maybe TRBD1 (6 bases). V was pared by 4 bases and J by 4 bases, with 11 bases between. Germline values: CDR1 SGDLS, CDR2 YYNGEE. The CDR3 loop spans 13 amino acids. DNA of the CDR3: TGTGCCAGCAGCAAAGGAGGGGGCACTGAAGCTTTCTTT. This encodes CASSKGGGTEAFF.

The V call is TRBV6-1, the J call TRBJ1-1, with 9 bases identical to TRBD1. The CDR3 spans 12 residues. Germline assignment: CDR1 MNHNS and CDR2 SASEGT. The ends lost 5 bases at V and 13 bases at J; junction bases unmatched: 8. CDR3 sequence reads: CASSRNRGRVFF. CDR3 bases: TGTGCCAGCAGTCGGAACAGGGGGCGCGTTTTCTTT.

This clonotype was detected ten times or more. The V and J genes are TRBV12-3 or TRBV12-4 and TRBJ1-2; 10 bases fit TRBD1. CDR3 length: 13 residues. The ends lost 7 bases at V and 6 bases at J; junction bases unmatched: 5. The CDR3 DNA follows: TGTGCCAGCATCCTGACAGGGGGCCATGGCTACACCTTC. Translated, it gives CASILTGGHGYTF.

This clonotype has ten or more counts. The CDR3 protein is CASSEWTYTF. DNA for the CDR3: TGTGCCAGCAGTGAGTGGACATACACCTTC. This sequence joins TRBV2 and TRBJ1-2; D may be TRBD1 (5 bases). Germline V lookup: CDR1 SNHLY, CDR2 FYNNEI. CDR3 length: 10 amino acids. Trimming left V 3 bases short and J 11 bases short, with 7 bases between.

Points on this clonotype: A read error may be the cause here, since a much bigger clone is one base away. The rearrangement joins TRBV4-3 to TRBJ2-7, with no clear D. Per germline, CDR1 LGHNA and CDR2 YSLEER. The CDR3 covers 12 residues. The DNA of the CDR3 is TGCGCCAGCAGCCAAGATGTACGCGAGCAGCACTTC. Protein product: CASSQDVREQHF.

This clonotype was seen repeatedly, ten times or more. V usage is TRBV2 and J usage is TRBJ2-2, with 11 bases fitting TRBD1. J lost 7 bases, V lost 3 bases, and 13 bases had no gene match. The V gene's germline CDR1 is SNHLY and CDR2 FYNNEI. The CDR3 extends over 18 amino acids. In DNA form, the CDR3 reads TGTGCCAGCAGTGATCCAAACCCGGACAGGGGGCAGGGCGGGGAGCTGTTTTTT. As protein: CASSDPNPDRGQGGELFF.

The chain joins TRBV10-3 to TRBJ2-2; TRBD2 might be the D (7 bases). Germline V lookup: CDR1 ENHRY, CDR2 SYGVKD. V lost 10 bases and J 4 bases, leaving 22 bases between the germline ends. CDR3 length: 16 residues. CDR3 residues: CASTHGGPGLTGELFF. In DNA form, the CDR3 reads TGTGCCAGCACCCACGGGGGGCCAGGGCTCACCGGGGAGCTGTTTTTT.